The clone carrying this TCR beta chain was counted a single time. A clone one base away is much larger, so this may be a read error. The investigators amplified TCR beta CDR3 regions from RNA transcripts. The HTBI set primed first-round TCR CDR3 RT-PCR. MiXCR, applied by TCRdb to the multiplex PCR reads, yields one record per CDR3 protein. The sample has hundreds of thousands of distinct CDR3 sequences; roughly 17% are singletons. Germline V gene sequence: CDR1 SGHTA, CDR2 FQGNSA. The CDR3 runs 12 residues. This sample stems from a study of T cells in Graves' hyperthyroidism and ophthalmopathy. The sequencing sample was made of blood. This rearrangement joins TRBV7-2 to TRBJ2-5; 7 nucleotides match TRBD1. The origin of this receptor is a woman in her 30s with Graves' hyperthyroidism. CDR3 coding DNA: TGTGCCCGCAGCACAGGGGCAGAGACCCAGTACTTC. Encoded protein: CARSTGAETQYF.